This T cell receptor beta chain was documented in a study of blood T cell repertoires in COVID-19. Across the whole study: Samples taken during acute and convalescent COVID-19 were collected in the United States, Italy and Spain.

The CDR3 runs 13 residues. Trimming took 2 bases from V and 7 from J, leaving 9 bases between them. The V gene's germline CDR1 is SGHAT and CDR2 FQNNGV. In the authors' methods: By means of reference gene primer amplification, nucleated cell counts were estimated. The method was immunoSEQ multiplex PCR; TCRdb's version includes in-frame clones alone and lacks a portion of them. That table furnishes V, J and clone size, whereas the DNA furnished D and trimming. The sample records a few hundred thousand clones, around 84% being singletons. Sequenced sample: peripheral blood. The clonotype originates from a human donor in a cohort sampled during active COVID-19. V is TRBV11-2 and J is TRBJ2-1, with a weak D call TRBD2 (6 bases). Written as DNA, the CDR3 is TGTGCCAGCAGCTTAACTAGCTGGAATGAGCAGTTCTTC. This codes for CASSLTSWNEQFF.